A selection of T cell receptor beta chains follows, all from one sample in a study of T and B cells in COVID-19 patients. TCRdb processed the multiplex PCR reads anew with MiXCR; each CDR3 protein has one entry. The sample holds approximately 13,000 distinct CDR3 sequences; 29% are singletons and the top ten take 6% to 7.5%. The sequenced material came from blood. The receptors stem from a human donor who had recovered from COVID-19. Both conserved end residues are part of each CDR3. The D gene is left open where the match is weak. Only some rows state a clone size, as once, few, many or a class for expanded clones.

D: TRBD1
size: -
V: TRBV27
J: TRBJ2-7
DNA: TGTGCCAGCAGTCCCATTCTGTCCGGGACAGGGTATATCGAGCAGTACTTC
CDR3: CASSPILSGTGYIEQYF

D: TRBD1
size: -
V: TRBV6-2/TRBV6-3
J: TRBJ2-7
DNA: TGTGCCAGCAGTTACATCCCCCCAGGGACAGGGGGCCCCTACGAGCAGTACTTC
CDR3: CASSYIPPGTGGPYEQYF

D: -
size: medium-sized
V: TRBV29-1
J: TRBJ2-1
DNA: TGCAGCGTTGTTGGTATCCGGGAAAGCTCCTACAATGAGCAGTTCTTC
CDR3: CSVVGIRESSYNEQFF

D: TRBD2
size: -
V: TRBV19
J: TRBJ2-2
DNA: TGTGCCAGTCAAACTAGCGGGAACACCGGGGAGCTGTTTTTT
CDR3: CASQTSGNTGELFF

D: -
size: -
V: TRBV6-5
J: TRBJ1-1
DNA: TGTGCCAGCAGTGAAGGGGCGCGGACTGAAGCTTTCTTT
CDR3: CASSEGARTEAFF

D: -
size: -
V: TRBV11-1
J: TRBJ1-2
DNA: TGTGCCAGCAGCTCCTCCTTTGGGCATGGCTACACCTTC
CDR3: CASSSSFGHGYTF

D: -
size: -
V: TRBV15
J: TRBJ1-5
DNA: TGTGCCACCAGCAGAGTGACAGTTGCCAATCAGCCCCAGCATTTT
CDR3: CATSRVTVANQPQHF

D: TRBD2
size: many
V: TRBV27
J: TRBJ2-7
DNA: TGTGCCAGCAGTTTCGGGACTAGCGGGAACAGGGCTCGAGAGCAGTACTTC
CDR3: CASSFGTSGNRAREQYF

D: -
size: -
V: TRBV24-1
J: TRBJ2-1
DNA: TGTGCCACCAGTGACGGCCTAGCGTGGAACAATGAGCAGTTCTTC
CDR3: CATSDGLAWNNEQFF

D: -
size: medium-sized
V: TRBV6-5
J: TRBJ2-3
DNA: TGTGCCAGCAGTTACTCAACTAGTGCAGATACGCAGTATTTT
CDR3: CASSYSTSADTQYF

D: TRBD1
size: -
V: TRBV20-1
J: TRBJ2-7
DNA: TGCAGTGCTTTACAGGGGAAATACGAGCAGTACTTC
CDR3: CSALQGKYEQYF

D: -
size: few
V: TRBV5-4
J: TRBJ1-6
DNA: TGTGCCAGCAGCTTGAAGGGTCGGGGCAGGGATAATTCACCCCTCCACTTT
CDR3: CASSLKGRGRDNSPLHF